This T cell receptor beta chain was sequenced for a study of graft-versus-host responses after intestinal transplantation. Some clones are missing from TCRdb's copy, which holds only in-frame ones; the method was immunoSEQ multiplex PCR. Of around 92,000 clones listed, approximately 85% are singletons. As concerns this clone: The sample has other DNA sequences that encode this CDR3 too.

The CDR3 sequence is 14 residues long. Germline loops: CDR1 SGHAT, CDR2 FQNNGV. Trimming took off 1 base at V and 1 base at J, with 7 bases between the two ends. The gene calls are TRBV11-2 and TRBJ1-1; D remains ambiguous. This TCR derives from a human patient who received an intestinal transplant, so some T cells may come from the graft donor. Sequencing was performed on PBMCs, taken 255 days after intestinal transplant. In DNA form, the CDR3 reads TGTGCCAGCAGCTTAGTGGGCGGGAACACTGAAGCTTTCTTT. As protein: CASSLVGGNTEAFF.